This TCR beta chain was captured in a study of response to subunit inactivated influenza vaccine. Study-level points and caveats: Only a handful of new T cells, the authors suggested, are recruited with each seasonal influenza vaccination.

V lost 3 bases to trimming and J lost 3 bases; unmatched junction nucleotides: 3. The CDR3 totals 13 residues. Germline V gives CDR1 DFQATT, CDR2 SNEGSKA (reference sequence). This clonotype was counted only a few times. Its specificity is not known. TCRdb re-called the RT-PCR reads through MiXCR, storing one row per CDR3 protein. In the table there are about 780,000 distinct CDR3 sequences, about 18% of which are singletons. The chain links TRBV20-1 to TRBJ2-3, with 7 bases that match TRBD1. Sample: PBMCs from blood, taken around 5 days after vaccination. The sequence came from a middle-aged man who received an inactivated influenza vaccine. CDR3 coding DNA: TGCAGTGCTAGCACAGGGGCAACAGATACGCAGTATTTT. As protein: CSASTGATDTQYF.